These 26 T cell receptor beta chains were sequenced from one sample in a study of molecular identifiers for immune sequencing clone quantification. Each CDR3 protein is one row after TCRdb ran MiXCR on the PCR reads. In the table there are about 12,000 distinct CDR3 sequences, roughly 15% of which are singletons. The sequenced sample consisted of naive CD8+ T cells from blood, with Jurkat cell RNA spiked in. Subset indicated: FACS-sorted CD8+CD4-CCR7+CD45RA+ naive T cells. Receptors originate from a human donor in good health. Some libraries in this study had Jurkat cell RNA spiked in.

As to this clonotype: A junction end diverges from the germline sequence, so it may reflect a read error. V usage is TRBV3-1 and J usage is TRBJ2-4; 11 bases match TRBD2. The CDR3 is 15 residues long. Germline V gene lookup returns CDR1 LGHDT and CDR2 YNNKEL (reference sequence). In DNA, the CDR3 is TGTACCAGCAGCCACACTAGCGGGAGATTGAACACTCAGTACTTC. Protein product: CTSSHTSGRLNTQYF.

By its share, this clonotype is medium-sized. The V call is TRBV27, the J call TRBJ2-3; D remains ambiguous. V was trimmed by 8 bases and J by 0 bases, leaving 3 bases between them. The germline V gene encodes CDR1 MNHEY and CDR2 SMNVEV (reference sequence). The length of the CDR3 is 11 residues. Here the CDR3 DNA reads TGTGCCAGCTCGAGCACAGATACGCAGTATTTT. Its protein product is CASSSTDTQYF.

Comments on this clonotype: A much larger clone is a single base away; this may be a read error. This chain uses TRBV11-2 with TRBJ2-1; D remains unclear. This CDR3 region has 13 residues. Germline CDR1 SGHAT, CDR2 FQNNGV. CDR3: CAGSSLSWDEQFF. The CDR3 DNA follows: TGTGCCGGCAGCTCCCTGTCATGGGATGAGCAGTTCTTC.

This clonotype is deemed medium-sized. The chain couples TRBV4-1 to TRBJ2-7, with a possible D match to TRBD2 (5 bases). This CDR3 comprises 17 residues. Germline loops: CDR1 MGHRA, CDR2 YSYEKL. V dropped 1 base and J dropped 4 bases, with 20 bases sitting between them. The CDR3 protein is CASSQGSPGVVKYEQYF. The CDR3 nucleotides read TGCGCCAGCAGCCAAGGTTCCCCCGGGGTAGTGAAGTACGAGCAGTACTTC.

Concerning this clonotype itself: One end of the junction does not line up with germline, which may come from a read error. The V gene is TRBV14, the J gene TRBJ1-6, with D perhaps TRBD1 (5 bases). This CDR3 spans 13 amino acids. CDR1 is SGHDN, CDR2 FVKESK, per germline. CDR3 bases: TGTGCCACCAGCGAAGACAGATACTCACCCTTCCACTTT. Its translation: CATSEDRYSPFHF.

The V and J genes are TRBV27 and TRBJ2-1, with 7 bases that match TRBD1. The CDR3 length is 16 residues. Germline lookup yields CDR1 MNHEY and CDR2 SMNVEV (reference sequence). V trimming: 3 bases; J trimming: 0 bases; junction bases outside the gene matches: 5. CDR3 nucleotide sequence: TGTGCCAGCAGTTTGTACGGGACAGCCTCCTACAATGAGCAGTTCTTC. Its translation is CASSLYGTASYNEQFF.

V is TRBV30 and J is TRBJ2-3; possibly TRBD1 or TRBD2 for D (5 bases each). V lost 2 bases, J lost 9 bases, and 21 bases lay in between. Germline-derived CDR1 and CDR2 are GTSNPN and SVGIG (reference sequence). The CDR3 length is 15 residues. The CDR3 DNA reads TGTGCCTGGAGTTCTGGGACCAGGCCTAAAGACACGCAGTATTTT. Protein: CAWSSGTRPKDTQYF.

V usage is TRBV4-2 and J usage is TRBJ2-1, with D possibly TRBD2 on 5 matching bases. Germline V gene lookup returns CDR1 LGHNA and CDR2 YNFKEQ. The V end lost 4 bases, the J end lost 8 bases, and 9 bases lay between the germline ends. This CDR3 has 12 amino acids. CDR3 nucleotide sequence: TGTGCCAGCAGCCGAGTGGGAGATGAGCAGTTCTTC. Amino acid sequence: CASSRVGDEQFF.

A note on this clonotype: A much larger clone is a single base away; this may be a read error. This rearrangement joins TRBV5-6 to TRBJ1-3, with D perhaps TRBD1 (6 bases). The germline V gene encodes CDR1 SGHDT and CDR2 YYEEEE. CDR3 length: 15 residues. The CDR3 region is CASSLAAGDGNTLYF. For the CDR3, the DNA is TGTGCCAGCAGCTTGGCGGCAGGGGATGGAAACACCTTATATTTT.

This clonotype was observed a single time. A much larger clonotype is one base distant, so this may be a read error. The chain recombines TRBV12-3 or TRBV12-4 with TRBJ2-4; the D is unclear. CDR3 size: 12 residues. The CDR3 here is CASSPGLNNQYF. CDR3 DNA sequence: TGTGCCAGCAGTCCAGGTTTGAACAATCAGTACTTC.

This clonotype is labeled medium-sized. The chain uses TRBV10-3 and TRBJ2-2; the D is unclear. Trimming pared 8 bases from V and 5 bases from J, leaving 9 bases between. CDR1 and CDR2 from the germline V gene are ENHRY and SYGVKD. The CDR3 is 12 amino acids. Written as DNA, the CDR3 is TGTGCCATCGCAGATTGGACCGGGGAGCTGTTTTTT. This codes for CAIADWTGELFF.

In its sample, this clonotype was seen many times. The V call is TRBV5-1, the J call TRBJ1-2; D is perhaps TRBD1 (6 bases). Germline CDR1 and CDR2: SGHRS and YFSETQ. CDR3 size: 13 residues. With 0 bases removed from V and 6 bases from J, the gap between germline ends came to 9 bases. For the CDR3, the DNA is TGCGCCAGCAGCTTGGTGGACAGTGATGGCTACACCTTC. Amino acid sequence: CASSLVDSDGYTF.

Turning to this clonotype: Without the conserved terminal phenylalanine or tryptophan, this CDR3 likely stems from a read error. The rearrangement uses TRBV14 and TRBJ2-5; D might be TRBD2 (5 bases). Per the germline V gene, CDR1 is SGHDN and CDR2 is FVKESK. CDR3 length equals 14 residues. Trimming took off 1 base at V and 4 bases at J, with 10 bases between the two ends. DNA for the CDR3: TGTGCCAGCAGCCAAGCGCCGGGGTCAGAGACCCAGTACCTC. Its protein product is CASSQAPGSETQYL.

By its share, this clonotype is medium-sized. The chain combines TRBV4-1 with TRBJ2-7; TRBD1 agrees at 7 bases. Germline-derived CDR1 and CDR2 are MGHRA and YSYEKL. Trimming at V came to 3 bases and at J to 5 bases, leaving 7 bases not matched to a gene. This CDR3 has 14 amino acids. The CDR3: CASSHETGYDEQYF. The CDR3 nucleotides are TGCGCCAGCAGCCATGAGACAGGGTACGACGAGCAGTACTTC.

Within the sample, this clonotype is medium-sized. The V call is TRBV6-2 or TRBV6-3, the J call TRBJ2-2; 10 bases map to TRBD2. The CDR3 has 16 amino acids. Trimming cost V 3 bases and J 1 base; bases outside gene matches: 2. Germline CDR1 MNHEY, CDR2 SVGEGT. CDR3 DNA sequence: TGTGCCAGCAGTTATTGGACTAGCGGGAACACCGGGGAGCTGTTTTTT. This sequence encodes CASSYWTSGNTGELFF.

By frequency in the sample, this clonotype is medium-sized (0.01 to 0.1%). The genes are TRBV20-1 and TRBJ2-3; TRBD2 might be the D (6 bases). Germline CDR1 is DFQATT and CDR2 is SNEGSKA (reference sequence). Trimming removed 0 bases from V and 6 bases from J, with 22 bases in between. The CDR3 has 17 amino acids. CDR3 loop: CSAREPMARGVWDTQYF. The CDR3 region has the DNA TGCAGTGCTAGAGAGCCTATGGCGCGGGGTGTATGGGATACGCAGTATTTT.

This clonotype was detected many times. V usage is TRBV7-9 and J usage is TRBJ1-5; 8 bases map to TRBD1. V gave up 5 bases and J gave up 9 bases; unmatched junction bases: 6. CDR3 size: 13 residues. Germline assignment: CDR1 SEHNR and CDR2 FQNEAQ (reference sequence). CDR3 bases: TGTGCCAGCAGCACTGGACAGGGCTTGCCCCAGCATTTT. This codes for CASSTGQGLPQHF.

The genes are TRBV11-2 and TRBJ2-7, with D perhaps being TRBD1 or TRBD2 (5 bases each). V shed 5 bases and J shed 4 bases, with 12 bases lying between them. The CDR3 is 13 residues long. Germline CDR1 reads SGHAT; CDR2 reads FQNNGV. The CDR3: CASSPGTTYEQYF. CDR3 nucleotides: TGTGCCAGCAGCCCAGGGACCACTTACGAGCAGTACTTC.

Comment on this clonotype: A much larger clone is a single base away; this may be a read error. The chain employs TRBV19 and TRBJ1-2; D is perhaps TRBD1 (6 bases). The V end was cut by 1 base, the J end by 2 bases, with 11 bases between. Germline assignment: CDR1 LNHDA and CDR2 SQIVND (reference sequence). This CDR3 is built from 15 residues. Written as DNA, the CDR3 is TGTGCCAGTAGTATAGGAATGGACAGAAACTATGGCTACACCTTC. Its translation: CASSIGMDRNYGYTF.

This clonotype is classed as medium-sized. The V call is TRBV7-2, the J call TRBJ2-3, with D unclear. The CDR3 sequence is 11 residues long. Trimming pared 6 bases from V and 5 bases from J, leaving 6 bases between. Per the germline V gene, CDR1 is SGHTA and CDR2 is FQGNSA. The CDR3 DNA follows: TGTGCCAGCAGGACGTTAGATACGCAGTATTTT. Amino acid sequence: CASRTLDTQYF.

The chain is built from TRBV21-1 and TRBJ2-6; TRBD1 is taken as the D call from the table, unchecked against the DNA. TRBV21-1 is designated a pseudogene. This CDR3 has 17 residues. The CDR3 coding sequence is TGTGCCAGCAAATCCGGGACAGGGGTTTCTGGGGCCAACGTCCTGACTTTC. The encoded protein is CASKSGTGVSGANVLTF.

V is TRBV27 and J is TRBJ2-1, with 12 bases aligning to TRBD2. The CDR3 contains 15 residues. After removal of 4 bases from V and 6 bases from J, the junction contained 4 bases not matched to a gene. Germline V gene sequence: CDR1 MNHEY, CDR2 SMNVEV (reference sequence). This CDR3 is CASSYGTSGSNEQFF. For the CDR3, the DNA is TGTGCCAGCAGTTACGGGACTAGCGGGTCCAATGAGCAGTTCTTC.

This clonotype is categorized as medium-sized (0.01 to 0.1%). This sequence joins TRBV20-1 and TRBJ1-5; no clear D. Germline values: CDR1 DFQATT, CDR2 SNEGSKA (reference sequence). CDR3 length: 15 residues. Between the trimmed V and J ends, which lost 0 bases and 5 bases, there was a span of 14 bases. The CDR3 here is CSARDPEDGDQPQHF. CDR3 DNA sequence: TGCAGTGCTAGAGACCCCGAAGATGGAGATCAGCCCCAGCATTTT.

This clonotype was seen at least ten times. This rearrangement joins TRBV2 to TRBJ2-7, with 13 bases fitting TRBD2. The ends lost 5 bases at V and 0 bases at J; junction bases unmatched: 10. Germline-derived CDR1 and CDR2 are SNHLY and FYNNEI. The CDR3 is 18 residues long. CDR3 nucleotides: TGTGCCAGCAGTCATGGACTAGCGGGAGCCCCCCCCTCCTACGAGCAGTACTTC. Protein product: CASSHGLAGAPPSYEQYF. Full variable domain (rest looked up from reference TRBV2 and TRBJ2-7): EPEVTQTPSHQVTQMGQEVILRCVPISNHLYFYWYRQILGQKVEFLVSFYNNEISEKSEIFDDQFSVERPDGSNFTLKIRSTKLEDSAMYFCASSHGLAGAPPSYEQYFGPGTRLTVT.

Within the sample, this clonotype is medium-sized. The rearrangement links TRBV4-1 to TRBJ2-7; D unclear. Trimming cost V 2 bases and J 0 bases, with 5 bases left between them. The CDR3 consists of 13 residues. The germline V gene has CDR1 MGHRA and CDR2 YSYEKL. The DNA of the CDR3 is TGCGCCAGCAGCCAACCCGCCTCCTACGAGCAGTACTTC. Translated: CASSQPASYEQYF.

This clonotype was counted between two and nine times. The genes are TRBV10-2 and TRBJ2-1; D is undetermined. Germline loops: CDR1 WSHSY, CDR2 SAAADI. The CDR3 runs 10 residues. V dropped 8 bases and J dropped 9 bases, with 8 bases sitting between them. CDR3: CASGTGEQFF. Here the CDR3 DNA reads TGCGCCAGCGGTACCGGTGAGCAGTTCTTC.